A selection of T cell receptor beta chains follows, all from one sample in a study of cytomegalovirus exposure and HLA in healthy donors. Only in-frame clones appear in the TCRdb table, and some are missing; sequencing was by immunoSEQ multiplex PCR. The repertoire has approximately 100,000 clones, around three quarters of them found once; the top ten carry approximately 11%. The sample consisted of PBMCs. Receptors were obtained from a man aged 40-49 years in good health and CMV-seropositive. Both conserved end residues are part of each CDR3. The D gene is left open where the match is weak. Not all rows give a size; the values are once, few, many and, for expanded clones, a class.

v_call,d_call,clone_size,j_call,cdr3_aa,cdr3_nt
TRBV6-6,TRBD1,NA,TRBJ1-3,CASSSSGQALEGTIYF,TGTGCCAGCAGTTCCTCTGGACAGGCGCTCGAGGGCACCATATATTTT
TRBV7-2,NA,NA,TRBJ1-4,CASSLSGLNGRLFF,TGTGCCAGCAGCTTGAGCGGGCTCAACGGGAGACTGTTTTTT
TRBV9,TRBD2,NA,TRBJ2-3,CASSVVSGGGGDTQYF,TGTGCCAGCAGCGTAGTTAGCGGGGGAGGGGGAGATACGCAGTATTTT
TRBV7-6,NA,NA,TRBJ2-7,CASRLAEGAYEQYF,TGTGCCAGCAGGCTGGCGGAAGGAGCCTACGAGCAGTACTTC
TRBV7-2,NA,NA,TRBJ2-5,CASSSFFGETQYF,TGTGCCAGCAGCTCATTTTTTGGCGAGACCCAGTACTTC
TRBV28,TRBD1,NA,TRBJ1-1,CASSLARRGRGQPEAFF,TGTGCCAGCAGTTTAGCTCGTCGTGGCAGGGGGCAGCCTGAAGCTTTCTTT
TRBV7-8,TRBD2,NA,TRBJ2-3,CASDRLAGTSTDTQYF,TGTGCCAGCGATAGACTAGCGGGGACTAGCACAGATACGCAGTATTTT
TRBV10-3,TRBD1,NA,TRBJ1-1,CAISEQGAQGTEAFF,TGTGCCATCAGTGAGCAGGGGGCGCAGGGCACTGAAGCTTTCTTT
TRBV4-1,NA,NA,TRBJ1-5,CASSQDGQSNQPQHF,TGCGCCAGCAGCCAAGACGGACAAAGCAATCAGCCCCAGCATTTT
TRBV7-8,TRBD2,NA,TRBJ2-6,CASSLKTIGLANSGANGLTF,TGTGCCAGCAGCTTAAAGACTATCGGACTAGCCAACTCTGGGGCCAACGGCCTGACTTTC
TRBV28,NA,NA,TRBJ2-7,CASSPRFRRSYEQYF,TGTGCCAGCAGTCCCAGGTTCCGCCGCTCCTACGAGCAGTACTTC
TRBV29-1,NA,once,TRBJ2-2,CSVWGTETGELFF,TGCAGCGTTTGGGGCACGGAAACCGGGGAGCTGTTTTTT
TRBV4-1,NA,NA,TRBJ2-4,CASSQETGSGLAKNIQYF,TGCGCCAGCAGCCAAGAAACGGGTTCGGGGTTAGCCAAAAACATTCAGTACTTC
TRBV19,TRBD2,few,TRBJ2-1,CASSSGGDYNEQFF,TGTGCCAGTAGTAGCGGGGGGGATTACAATGAGCAGTTCTTC
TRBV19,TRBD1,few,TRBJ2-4,CASSVGQRAKNIQYF,TGTGCCAGTAGTGTGGGACAGAGGGCCAAAAACATTCAGTACTTC
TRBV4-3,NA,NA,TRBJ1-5,CASSQPPRIYSNQPQHF,TGCGCCAGCAGCCAACCACCGAGAATCTATAGCAATCAGCCCCAGCATTTT